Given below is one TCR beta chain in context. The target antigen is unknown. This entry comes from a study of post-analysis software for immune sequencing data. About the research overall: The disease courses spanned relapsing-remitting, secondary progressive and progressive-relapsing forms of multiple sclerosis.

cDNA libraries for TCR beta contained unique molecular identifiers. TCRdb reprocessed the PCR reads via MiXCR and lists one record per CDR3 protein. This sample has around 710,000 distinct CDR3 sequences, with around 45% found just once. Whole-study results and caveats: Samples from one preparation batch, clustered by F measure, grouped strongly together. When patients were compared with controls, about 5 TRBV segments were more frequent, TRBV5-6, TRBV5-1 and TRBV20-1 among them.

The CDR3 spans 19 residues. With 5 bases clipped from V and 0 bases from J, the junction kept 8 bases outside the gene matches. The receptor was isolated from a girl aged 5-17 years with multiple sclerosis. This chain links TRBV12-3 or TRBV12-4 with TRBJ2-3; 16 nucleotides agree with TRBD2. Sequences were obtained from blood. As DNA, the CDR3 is TGTGCCAGCAGTCCGGGACTAGCGGGAGGGCAGAAGAGCACAGATACGCAGTATTTT. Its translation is CASSPGLAGGQKSTDTQYF.